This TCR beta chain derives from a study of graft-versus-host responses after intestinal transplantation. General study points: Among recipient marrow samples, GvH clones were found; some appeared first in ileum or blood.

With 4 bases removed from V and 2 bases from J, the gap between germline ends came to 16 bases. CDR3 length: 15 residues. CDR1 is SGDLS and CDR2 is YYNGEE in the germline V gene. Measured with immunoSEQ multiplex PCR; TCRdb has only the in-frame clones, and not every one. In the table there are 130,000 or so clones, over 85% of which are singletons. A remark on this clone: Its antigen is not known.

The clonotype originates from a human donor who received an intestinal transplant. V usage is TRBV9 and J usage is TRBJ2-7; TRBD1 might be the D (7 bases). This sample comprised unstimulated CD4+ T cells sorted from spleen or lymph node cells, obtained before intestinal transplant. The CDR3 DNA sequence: TGTGCCAGCAGCCCAGGAGGGACAGTTCCCTACGAGCAGTACTTC. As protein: CASSPGGTVPYEQYF.